Here is one T cell receptor (beta chain) with its context. The antigen is undetermined. These data belong to a study of post-analysis software for immune sequencing data. Study outcomes and limitations: Same-batch samples co-clustered strongly by F measure. Those with multiple sclerosis, the patient group, showed significantly lower normalized Chao1 diversity than controls. Higher frequency in patients than in controls was seen for five TRBV segments, with TRBV5-6, TRBV5-1 and TRBV20-1 among them.

V gave up 7 bases and J gave up 4 bases, with 7 bases separating them. The CDR3 consists of 10 residues. CDR1 and CDR2 (germline): SQVTM, ANQGSEA. Sequencing libraries made from TCR beta cDNA carried unique molecular identifiers. TCRdb re-analysed the PCR reads in MiXCR, keeping a single row per CDR3 protein. Here the sample spans hundreds of thousands of distinct CDR3 sequences, 55% to 60% being singletons. This TCR was recovered from a girl aged 2 to 10 with multiple sclerosis. The specimen sequenced was blood. This chain joins TRBV29-1 and TRBJ1-2; D not certain. Here the CDR3 DNA reads TGCAGCGCCTGGAGCTATGGCTACACCTTC. It specifies CSAWSYGYTF.